The T cell receptor beta chain described here comes from a study of T cell changes during pregnancy in multiple sclerosis. The table came from immunoSEQ multiplex PCR; TCRdb's copy has only in-frame clones and leaves some out. The data hold 40,000 to 45,000 clones, with about nine tenths observed a single time. CDR3 length: 14 amino acids. Germline assignment: CDR1 MNHEY and CDR2 SVGAGI. With 2 bases clipped from V and 8 bases from J, the junction kept 6 bases outside the gene matches. Sequenced material: CD4+ T cells from peripheral blood mononuclear cells, taken in the first trimester of pregnancy. The V call is TRBV6-5, the J call TRBJ1-2; 9 bases agree with TRBD1. This receptor was obtained from a female donor with multiple sclerosis, enrolled in a pregnancy study. The DNA for the CDR3 is TGTGCCAGCAGTTACGACAGGGGGGTCAAGGGCTACACCTTC. This codes for CASSYDRGVKGYTF.